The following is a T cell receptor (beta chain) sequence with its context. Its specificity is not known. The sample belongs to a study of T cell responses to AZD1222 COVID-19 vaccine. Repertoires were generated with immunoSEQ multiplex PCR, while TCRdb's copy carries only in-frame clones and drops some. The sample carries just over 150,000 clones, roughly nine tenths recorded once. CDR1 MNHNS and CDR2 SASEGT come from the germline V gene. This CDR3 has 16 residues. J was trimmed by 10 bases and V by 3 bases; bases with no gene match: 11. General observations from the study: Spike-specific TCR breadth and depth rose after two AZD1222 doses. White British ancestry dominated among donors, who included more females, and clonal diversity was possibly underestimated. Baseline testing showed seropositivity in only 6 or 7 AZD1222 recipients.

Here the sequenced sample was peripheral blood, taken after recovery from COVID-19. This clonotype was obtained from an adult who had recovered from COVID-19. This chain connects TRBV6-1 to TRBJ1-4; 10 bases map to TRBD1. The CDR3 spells CASSERTWTGGGKLFF. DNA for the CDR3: TGTGCCAGCAGTGAGCGCACTTGGACAGGGGGGGGAAAACTGTTTTTT.